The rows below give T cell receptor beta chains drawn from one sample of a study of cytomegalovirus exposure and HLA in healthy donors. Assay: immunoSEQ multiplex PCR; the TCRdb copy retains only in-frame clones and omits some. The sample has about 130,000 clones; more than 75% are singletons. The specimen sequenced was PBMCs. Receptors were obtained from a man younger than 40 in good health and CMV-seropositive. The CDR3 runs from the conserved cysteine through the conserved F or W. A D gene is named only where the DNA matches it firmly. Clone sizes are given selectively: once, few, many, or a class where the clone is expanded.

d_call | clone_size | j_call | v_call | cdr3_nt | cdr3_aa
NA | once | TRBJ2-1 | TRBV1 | TGCACCAGCAGCCTCCGGGAGTACAATGAGCAGTTCTTC | CTSSLREYNEQFF
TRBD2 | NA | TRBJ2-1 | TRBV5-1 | TGCGCCAGCAGCTTGGATGGTAGCGGGAGGCGGACATGGCCCTACAATGAGCAGTTCTTC | CASSLDGSGRRTWPYNEQFF
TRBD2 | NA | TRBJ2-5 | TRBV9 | TGTGCCAGCAGCGTCAAAGCCGGAGGAATAGCGGGAGTCCAAGAGACCCAGTACTTC | CASSVKAGGIAGVQETQYF
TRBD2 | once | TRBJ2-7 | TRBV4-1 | TGCGCCAGCAGCCAAGATTCGACTAGCGGGAGGGCGGACCTCTACGAGCAGTACTTC | CASSQDSTSGRADLYEQYF
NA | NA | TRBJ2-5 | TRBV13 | TGTGCCAGCAGCTCAGCAGGGGCCCAGTACTTC | CASSSAGAQYF
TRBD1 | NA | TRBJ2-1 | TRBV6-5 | TGTGCCAGCAGCCGGGGACAGAATGAGCAGTTCTTC | CASSRGQNEQFF
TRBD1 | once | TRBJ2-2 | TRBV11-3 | TGTGCCAGCAGCCCTGGGACAGGGAAGAACACCGGGGAGCTGTTTTTT | CASSPGTGKNTGELFF
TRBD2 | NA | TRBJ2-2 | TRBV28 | TGTGCCAGCAGTTTAGCTTGGCGGGAGGGCCTAGGCGGGGAGCTGTTTTTT | CASSLAWREGLGGELFF
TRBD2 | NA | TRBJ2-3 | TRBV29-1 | TGCAGCGCCAGACTAGCGGGAGTGGTCACAGATACGCAGTATTTT | CSARLAGVVTDTQYF
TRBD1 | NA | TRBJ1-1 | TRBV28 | TGTGCCAGCAGTTTAAGTCCCCGACAGGGGAAGGCTTTCTTT | CASSLSPRQGKAFF
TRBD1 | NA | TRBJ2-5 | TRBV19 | TGTGCCAGTAGTATGGCGGGACAGGGGGTTCGGGAGACCCAGTACTTC | CASSMAGQGVRETQYF
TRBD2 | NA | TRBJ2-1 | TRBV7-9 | TGTGCCAGCGGACCTACTAGCGGAGAGTCCTACAATGAGCAGTTCTTC | CASGPTSGESYNEQFF
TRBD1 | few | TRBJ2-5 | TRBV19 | TGTGCCAGTAGTGGACAGGGTGGAGAGACCCAGTACTTC | CASSGQGGETQYF
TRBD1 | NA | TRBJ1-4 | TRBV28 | TGTGCCAGCAGCCCGACAGGGGCTGCAACTAATGAAAAACTGTTTTTT | CASSPTGAATNEKLFF
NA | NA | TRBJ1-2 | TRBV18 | TGTGCCAGCTCACCTCAATTAACGGGGGACAACTATGGCTACACCTTC | CASSPQLTGDNYGYTF
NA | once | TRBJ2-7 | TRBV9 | TGTGCCAGCAGCGTCACGGCAGGGACTGTTTTCTACGAGCAGTACTTC | CASSVTAGTVFYEQYF
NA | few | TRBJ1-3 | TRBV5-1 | TGCGCCAGCAGTAGAGGGTCCAGCTCTGGAAACACCATATATTTT | CASSRGSSSGNTIYF
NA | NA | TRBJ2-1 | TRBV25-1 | TGTGCCCCATGGGGGCACCGACCGGGGGGACTTAAGTTCTTC | CAPWGHRPGGLKFF
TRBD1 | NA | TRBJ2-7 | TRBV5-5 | TGTGCCAGCAGCACGGACAGGGGGCAAGAGCAGTACTTC | CASSTDRGQEQYF
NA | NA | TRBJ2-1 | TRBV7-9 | TGTGCCAGCAGCCTGGACTACGAGCAGTTCTTC | CASSLDYEQFF
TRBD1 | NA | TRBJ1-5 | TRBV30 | TGTGCCTGGAGTGGTACCGGGACAGGGGTACAGCCCCAGCATTTT | CAWSGTGTGVQPQHF
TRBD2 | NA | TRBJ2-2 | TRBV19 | TGTGCCAGTAGTATAAGATTCAAGGGCGGGAGGCGGATCGGGGAGCTGTTTTTT | CASSIRFKGGRRIGELFF
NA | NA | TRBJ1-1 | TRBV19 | TGTGCCAGTAGGGTAACAGGGAATGTCGGCCTGAACACTGAAGCTTTCTTT | CASRVTGNVGLNTEAFF
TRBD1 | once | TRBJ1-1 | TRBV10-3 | TGTGCCATCAGTGGACAGGGGACGAACACTGAAGCTTTCTTT | CAISGQGTNTEAFF
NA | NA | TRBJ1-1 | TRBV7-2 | TGTGCCAGCAGCCAGACAGTCAGTAACACTGAAGCTTTCTTT | CASSQTVSNTEAFF
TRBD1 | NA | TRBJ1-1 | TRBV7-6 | TGTGCCAGCAGCCCACCGGGACAGGGCTTTGAAGCTTTCTTT | CASSPPGQGFEAFF
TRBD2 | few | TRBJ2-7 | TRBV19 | TGTGCCAGTAGTTCCGGACTAGCGGGCTATTCCTACGAGCAGTACTTC | CASSSGLAGYSYEQYF
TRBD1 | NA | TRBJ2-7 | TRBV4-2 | TGTGCCAGCAGCCAAGATCTCGGGACAGGAAACTTACGCATGGACTTC | CASSQDLGTGNLRMDF
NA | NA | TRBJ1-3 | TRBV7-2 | TGTGCCAGCAGCCCTGGCACGGCAGGCATAGTCGGAAACACCATATATTTT | CASSPGTAGIVGNTIYF
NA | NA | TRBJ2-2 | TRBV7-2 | TGTGCCAGCAGCTTACCTCTTCGGGGGAGGTATATTAACACCGGGGAGCTGTTTTTT | CASSLPLRGRYINTGELFF
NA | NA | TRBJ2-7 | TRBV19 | TGTGCCAGCCGCGGGACAGTGTACTCCTACGAGCAGTACTTC | CASRGTVYSYEQYF
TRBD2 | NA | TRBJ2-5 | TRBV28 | TGTGCCAGCAGTTCCTTCTATAGCGGGAGTGGGGAGACCCAGTACTTC | CASSSFYSGSGETQYF
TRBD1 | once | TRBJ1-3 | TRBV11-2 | TGTGCCAGCAGCTTAGGGGGACAGGGAAAAAACACCATATATTTT | CASSLGGQGKNTIYF
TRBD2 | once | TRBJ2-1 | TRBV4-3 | TGCGCCAGCAGCCAAGGACCAGCGGGAGAGTACAATGAGCAGTTCTTC | CASSQGPAGEYNEQFF
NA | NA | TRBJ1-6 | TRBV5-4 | TGTGCCAGCAGCTCACGGAGCGATAATTCACCCCTCCACTTT | CASSSRSDNSPLHF
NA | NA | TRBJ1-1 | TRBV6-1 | TGTGCCAGCAGTGTCGCAGGGTCAAACACTGAAGCTTTCTTT | CASSVAGSNTEAFF
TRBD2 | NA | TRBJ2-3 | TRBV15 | TGTGCCACCAGCACCCGACCGGGTGCGGGAGAGATTAGGGATACGCAGTATTTT | CATSTRPGAGEIRDTQYF
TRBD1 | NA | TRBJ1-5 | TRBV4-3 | TGCGCCAGCAGCCCCGGGGCAGGGGGCAGCAATCAGCCCCAGCATTTT | CASSPGAGGSNQPQHF
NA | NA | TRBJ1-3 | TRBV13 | TGTGCCAGCAGCCCCCCCCTCAGTCCCCCCTCTGGAAACACCATATATTTT | CASSPPLSPPSGNTIYF
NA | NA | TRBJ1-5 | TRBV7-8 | TGTGCCAGCAGCCGCCAGGGCGGTCGCAATCAGCCCCAGCATTTT | CASSRQGGRNQPQHF
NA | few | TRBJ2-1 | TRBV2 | TGTGCCAGCAGTGAGGCTTCTGGGAGATACAATGAGCAGTTCTTC | CASSEASGRYNEQFF
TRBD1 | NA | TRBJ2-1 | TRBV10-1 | TGCGCCAGCAGCTCGGGACAGGGGGATGAGCAGTTCTTC | CASSSGQGDEQFF
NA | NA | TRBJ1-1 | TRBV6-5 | TGTGCCAGCAGCCGACCGGGCACTGAAGCTTTCTTT | CASSRPGTEAFF
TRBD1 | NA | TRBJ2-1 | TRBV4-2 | TGTGCCAGCAGCCAGGAGACAGGGGGCGCCTACAATGAGCAGTTCTTC | CASSQETGGAYNEQFF
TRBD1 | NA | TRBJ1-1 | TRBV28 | TGTGCCAGCTTACGGACAGGGAGGACTGAAGCTTTCTTT | CASLRTGRTEAFF
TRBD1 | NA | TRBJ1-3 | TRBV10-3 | TGTGCCATCGGACAGGGGTTACCTCAATCTGGAAACACCATATATTTT | CAIGQGLPQSGNTIYF
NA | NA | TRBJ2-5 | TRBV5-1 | TGCGCCAGCAGCTTGGTGGGTAGCGCCCAAGAGACCCAGTACTTC | CASSLVGSAQETQYF
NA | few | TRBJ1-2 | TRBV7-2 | TGTGCCAGCAGCAGCGGGGATCTCTATGGCTACACCTTC | CASSSGDLYGYTF
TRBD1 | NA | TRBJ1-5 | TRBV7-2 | TGTGCCAGCAGCTTAGTGACAGGGGGAGTAGGTCAGCCCCAGCATTTT | CASSLVTGGVGQPQHF
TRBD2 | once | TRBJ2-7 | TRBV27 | TGTGCCAGCAGTACGGACCGGGACTATAACTACGAGCAGTACTTC | CASSTDRDYNYEQYF
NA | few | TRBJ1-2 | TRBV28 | TGTGCCAGCAGTCAATATGGGGGGTTGTATGGCTACACCTTC | CASSQYGGLYGYTF
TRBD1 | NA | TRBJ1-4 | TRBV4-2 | TGTGCCAGCAGCCAGGACAGGTCCTTTGAGGGGATGTTTTTT | CASSQDRSFEGMFF
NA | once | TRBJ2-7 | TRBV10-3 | TGTGCCATCAGAACAACGACGGGGGTGATTGCCTACGAGCAGTACTTC | CAIRTTTGVIAYEQYF
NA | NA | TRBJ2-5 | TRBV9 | TGTGCCAGCACCCGCGGTGGAGGCTTTGGGGAGACCCAGTACTTC | CASTRGGGFGETQYF
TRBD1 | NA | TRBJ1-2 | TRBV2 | TGTGCCAGCAGTACGGGACAGGGTTTCTATGGCTACACCTTC | CASSTGQGFYGYTF
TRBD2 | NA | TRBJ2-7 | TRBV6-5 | TGTGCCAGCAGTTACTCTACTAGCGCCTACGAGCAGTACTTC | CASSYSTSAYEQYF
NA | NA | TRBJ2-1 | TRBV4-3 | TGCGCCAGCAGCCAAGACAGGGACAATGAGCAGTTCTTC | CASSQDRDNEQFF
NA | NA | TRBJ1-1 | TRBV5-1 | TGCGCCAGCAGCTTCGACAGGAACACTGAAGCTTTCTTT | CASSFDRNTEAFF
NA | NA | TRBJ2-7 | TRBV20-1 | TGCAGTGCTCCTGACACCTACGAGCAGTACTTC | CSAPDTYEQYF